A selection of T cell receptor beta chains follows, all from one sample in a study of blood T cell repertoires in COVID-19. This table comes from immunoSEQ multiplex PCR, and its TCRdb copy is limited to in-frame clones, with some not included. The sample lists about 130,000 clones; around 87% were seen once. The sequenced sample was peripheral blood. These receptors originate from a woman aged 60-70 years with acute or convalescent COVID-19. Both conserved end residues are trimmed from each CDR3. Rows give clone size only sometimes, using once, few, many, or a class for an expanded clone.

V gene	clone size	CDR3 length	CDR3 protein
TRBV19	-	14	ASSPRTSISGNTIY
TRBV5-6	-	12	ASSHQRTNEKLF
TRBV3-1/TRBV3-2	-	13	ASSLASRGNYGYT
TRBV4-1	-	15	ASSQEVEGAGWYGYT
TRBV3-1/TRBV3-2	-	15	ASSSRTRSRRTGELF
TRBV11-2	-	13	ASSLDRGGWYGYT
TRBV1	-	14	TSSQDLENDTDTQY
TRBV14	-	14	ASSPVAGVSYNEQF
TRBV19	-	13	ASSLPRQGIYGYT
TRBV7-9	once	13	ASRSLAGGSNEQF
TRBV5-5	-	13	ASSLETGTQETQY
TRBV5-1	-	12	ASSEAGLGEKLF
TRBV7-9	-	14	ASSLSSRDRVNGAF
TRBV18	-	11	ASSETGVNEQF
TRBV6-2/TRBV6-3	-	10	ASSYSSEKLF
TRBV5-4	-	14	ASSGTSGRGGETQY